The present entry profiles one TCR beta chain with its context. The antigen is undetermined. This entry belongs to a study of cytomegalovirus exposure and HLA in healthy donors. Primers included in the PCR were 60 Vbeta and 13 Jbeta primers. The repertoire was sequenced with immunoSEQ multiplex PCR; TCRdb's copy has only in-frame clones and lacks some. The table records around 180,000 clones, around 68% of them present only once. The CDR3 loop spans 16 amino acids. Germline CDR1 is SGHDT and CDR2 is YYEEEE. Trimming shortened V by 3 bases and J by 0 bases, and 16 bases separated the two germline ends. Study-level findings and limits: CMV antigen specificity of three CMV-associated chains was confirmed in vitro. Highest at DRB1 and lowest at HLA-C, TCR association rates differed among HLA loci in a later analysis.

This sequence joins TRBV5-6 and TRBJ2-7; TRBD1 is a possible D gene (6 bases). Sequenced sample: PBMCs. This receptor was taken from a girl aged 10 to 17 in good health and CMV-seronegative. CDR3 sequence: CASSYSTGLSSYEQYF. The DNA of the CDR3 is TGTGCCAGCAGCTACTCGACAGGTCTAAGCTCCTACGAGCAGTACTTC.